The rows below give T cell receptor beta chains drawn from one sample of a study of cytomegalovirus exposure and HLA in healthy donors. This table comes from immunoSEQ multiplex PCR, and its TCRdb copy is limited to in-frame clones, with some not included. The sample lists 100,000 to 150,000 clones; more than 65% were seen once. Material for sequencing was PBMCs. Receptor source: a woman aged 18-30 years in good health and CMV-seronegative. CDR3s include the opening cysteine and the closing phenylalanine or tryptophan. A D gene is named only where the DNA matches it firmly. Size is omitted from some rows. Given values are once, few, many or a class for expanded clones.

d_call j_call v_call clone_size cdr3_aa cdr3_nt
TRBD1 TRBJ2-2 TRBV5-1 - CASSMGDRGHTGELFF TGCGCCAGCAGCATGGGAGACAGGGGACACACCGGGGAGCTGTTTTTT
TRBD2 TRBJ2-1 TRBV5-1 - CASSLDLGGIDEQFF TGCGCCAGCAGCTTGGACTTGGGAGGGATCGATGAGCAGTTCTTC
- TRBJ2-1 TRBV5-4 - CASSPAGLVPYNEQFF TGTGCCAGCAGCCCGGCGGGACTGGTGCCATACAATGAGCAGTTCTTC
- TRBJ2-3 TRBV4-2 - CASSQDGIAGEGGDTQYF TGTGCCAGCAGCCAAGATGGAATAGCGGGTGAGGGGGGAGATACGCAGTATTTT
- TRBJ1-1 TRBV6-6 - CASSLIGESTEAFF TGTGCCAGCAGTTTGATCGGGGAAAGCACTGAAGCTTTCTTT
- TRBJ2-7 TRBV11-2 - CASSYRGRQFYEQYF TGTGCCAGCAGCTACCGAGGGCGGCAGTTTTACGAGCAGTACTTC
TRBD1 TRBJ1-5 TRBV5-6 - CASSLGTGFNQPQHF TGTGCCAGCAGCTTGGGGACAGGGTTCAATCAGCCCCAGCATTTT
- TRBJ1-5 TRBV19 - CASRGGAGNQPQHF TGTGCCAGTAGAGGGGGGGCGGGGAATCAGCCCCAGCATTTT
- TRBJ1-1 TRBV5-4 - CASSLSAGMNTEAFF TGTGCCAGCAGCTTGAGTGCAGGGATGAACACTGAAGCTTTCTTT
TRBD1 TRBJ1-3 TRBV9 - CASSVGTGGNTIYF TGTGCCAGCAGCGTAGGGACAGGAGGAAACACCATATATTTT
- TRBJ2-5 TRBV11-2 - CASSPGTRETQYF TGTGCCAGCAGCCCCGGGACACGGGAGACCCAGTACTTC
- TRBJ2-6 TRBV27 - CASSFLGASGANVLTF TGTGCCAGCAGTTTTCTAGGAGCCTCTGGGGCCAACGTCCTGACTTTC
TRBD2 TRBJ2-1 TRBV5-1 - CASSRGASGGINEQFF TGCGCCAGCAGCAGAGGGGCTAGCGGGGGAATTAATGAGCAGTTCTTC
- TRBJ1-4 TRBV18 - CASSPQQGSNEKLFF TGTGCCAGCTCACCACAGCAGGGTAGTAATGAAAAACTGTTTTTT
- TRBJ1-3 TRBV19 - CASSSDMNGNTIYF TGTGCCAGTAGTTCGGACATGAACGGAAACACCATATATTTT
- TRBJ1-2 TRBV5-3 - CARSSPGPFYGYTF TGTGCCAGAAGCTCCCCAGGGCCCTTCTATGGCTACACCTTC
- TRBJ2-5 TRBV19 - CASSISRGGGETQYF TGTGCCAGTAGTATATCCAGGGGCGGTGGGGAGACCCAGTACTTC
- TRBJ1-5 TRBV27 - CASSPYRVRGYSNQPQHF TGTGCCAGCAGTCCCTACAGGGTCCGGGGTTATAGCAATCAGCCCCAGCATTTT
TRBD1 TRBJ1-5 TRBV18 - CASSPGQSLNQPQHF TGTGCCAGCTCTCCGGGACAGAGTCTCAATCAGCCCCAGCATTTT
TRBD1 TRBJ2-7 TRBV27 - CASRRTGGTYEQYF TGTGCCAGCAGGAGGACAGGGGGAACCTACGAGCAGTACTTC
- TRBJ1-1 TRBV9 few CASTTGIVSTEAFF TGTGCCAGCACCACAGGGATTGTGAGCACTGAAGCTTTCTTT
TRBD1 TRBJ2-7 TRBV5-1 - CASSLQGAISEQYF TGCGCCAGCAGCTTACAGGGGGCGATTAGCGAGCAGTACTTC
TRBD1 TRBJ1-1 TRBV7-8 once CASSLSQLSGPQGAAFF TGTGCCAGCAGCTTAAGCCAGTTGTCGGGACCGCAGGGGGCAGCTTTCTTT
- TRBJ1-2 TRBV7-9 - CASSLGAGNTYGYTF TGTGCCAGCAGCTTAGGGGCAGGGAATACCTATGGCTACACCTTC
- TRBJ2-1 TRBV9 - CASSGGPTFSEQFF TGTGCCAGCAGCGGGGGGCCAACGTTTTCTGAGCAGTTCTTC
TRBD1 TRBJ1-2 TRBV6-5 - CASSYSSTGPIYGYTF TGTGCCAGCAGTTACTCATCGACAGGGCCCATCTATGGCTACACCTTC
- TRBJ1-5 TRBV4-2 - CASSLGGQPQHF TGTGCCAGCAGCCTCGGGGGTCAGCCCCAGCATTTT
TRBD1 TRBJ2-7 TRBV14 - CASSLQGNSYEQYF TGTGCCAGCAGTCTACAGGGGAACTCCTACGAGCAGTACTTC
- TRBJ2-7 TRBV19 - CASSMGQALSYEQYF TGTGCCAGTAGTATGGGGCAGGCGCTTTCCTACGAGCAGTACTTC
TRBD2 TRBJ2-5 TRBV7-9 - CASSGGVGKETQYF TGTGCCAGCAGCGGGGGGGTGGGAAAAGAGACCCAGTACTTC
- TRBJ2-5 TRBV7-6 - CASSSQGETQYF TGTGCCAGCAGCTCGCAGGGGGAGACCCAGTACTTC
- TRBJ1-5 TRBV27 - CASSYGRERNQPQHF TGTGCCAGCAGCTACGGGAGGGAGAGGAATCAGCCCCAGCATTTT
- TRBJ2-2 TRBV15 - CATSVLGGGTGELFF TGTGCCACCAGCGTCCTCGGAGGAGGGACCGGGGAGCTGTTTTTT
- TRBJ2-1 TRBV19 - CASSMGRGYYNEQFF TGTGCCAGTAGTATGGGTAGGGGGTACTACAATGAGCAGTTCTTC
- TRBJ1-1 TRBV7-2 - CASSPPRGGRKVNTEAFF TGTGCCAGCAGCCCGCCGCGGGGGGGCCGTAAAGTAAACACTGAAGCTTTCTTT
TRBD1 TRBJ1-1 TRBV29-1 - CSAETGTDTEAFF TGCAGCGCAGAGACAGGGACGGACACTGAAGCTTTCTTT
- TRBJ1-2 TRBV6-5 - CASRQGWGYTF TGTGCCAGCAGGCAGGGCTGGGGCTACACCTTC
- TRBJ2-7 TRBV5-4 - CASSFFQDRTYEQYF TGTGCCAGCAGCTTCTTTCAGGACAGAACCTACGAGCAGTACTTC
- TRBJ2-1 TRBV7-2 - CASSPYSYNEQFF TGTGCCAGCAGCCCTTACTCCTACAATGAGCAGTTCTTC
TRBD2 TRBJ2-7 TRBV5-1 once CASSLDGGSYEQYF TGCGCCAGCAGCCTGGACGGGGGGTCCTACGAGCAGTACTTC